This TCR beta chain was captured in a study of T cell responses to AZD1222 COVID-19 vaccine (dated by TCRdb to the early 2020s). In terms of the full investigation: AZD1222 recipients whose second dose came at about 4 weeks and those whose second dose came at about 12 weeks were combined into one group, since spike-specific TCR depth and breadth did not differ between the two schedules. TCR sequencing covered more than 230 trial participants: around 210 given two doses of AZD1222 and 26 given two doses of MenACWY control vaccine. Trial participants were enrolled into age subgroups of 18-55, 56-69 and 70-plus years, which contained roughly 150, 30 and 60 TCR-sequenced participants, respectively. Overall study outcomes, separate from this receptor: A significant rise in spike-specific TCR breadth and depth was observed after two AZD1222 doses relative to day 0 and relative to MenACWY recipients. Reportedly, close to half of the unique spike-specific TCRs recognized epitopes lying outside the regions that are mutated in the B.1.351 and B.1.1.7 variants. Because no day 14 peak-response samples were available, the repertoires could be characterized only after the peak T cell response. The whole spike protein was spanned by vaccine-associated CD4 TCRs, and dominant responses were seen in regions 160-218 and 743-854. In the small 56-69-year group, the increase in depth fell short of significance, most likely because of low power. Participants were mostly white British, with more females than males. The authors suggested clonal diversity may have been underestimated. Conclusions about previously exposed vaccinees were limited because only 6 or 7 AZD1222 recipients were SARS-CoV-2 seropositive at baseline.

CDR1 and CDR2, looked up from the germline V gene (reference sequence), are PRHDT and FYEKMQ. V sheds 6 bases and J sheds 0 bases, leaving 17 bases between their ends. The CDR3 holds 17 amino acids from the cysteine to the phenylalanine. Only CDR3 DNA is held: 51 bases, read in frame from base 1. Explained via the paper, the time point label denotes: baseline before first vaccination. Vaccinee samples came from UK trials COV001 and COV002, including a single-blind randomized controlled phase 2/3 trial of AZD1222 (ChAdOx1 nCoV-19) in healthy adults. For TCRbeta chain sequencing, PBMC samples from trial participants were taken at day 0 and at day 28 after the second dose. The CDR3 regions of human TCRbeta chains were analyzed by immunosequencing. On the study's bioinformatics: Repertoire TCRs were matched against a reference library of SARS-CoV-2-specific TCRs generated with the MIRA antigen-specificity platform. Breadth was defined as the fraction of unique TCRs that were SARS-CoV-2-associated. Depth was defined as the fraction of total T cells that were SARS-CoV-2-associated. Using the MIRA data, every spike-specific TCR was mapped to the spike region that the TCR reacted to and assigned to either a CD4 or a CD8 class. Log10-transformed breadth and depth values were compared by one-way ANOVA with Sidak's multiple comparisons tests. What TCRdb holds here is the immuneACCESS table cut down to in-frame rearrangements. Part of the clones is not present; checked against another copy, under half of the missing clones reflect an unresolved V gene, and the others are unexplained. Clonal size and the V and J genes are those of that table, whereas D and trimming came from the DNA. This sample is represented by about 110,000 clones; roughly 88% of them were singletons. Jointly, the top ten make up approximately 5.4% of the sample.

In the case of this clone: The antigen this receptor binds is unknown. No base quality information exists; no much larger clone differs at one position.

This TCR was sampled from an adult in good health. The V and J genes are TRBV13 and TRBJ2-2, and TRBD2 may be the D gene, going by 6 matching bases. This specimen consisted of peripheral blood, obtained on day 0 of AZD1222 vaccination. The nucleotide sequence is TGTGCCAGCAGTTCCGGGACTCCTTATCCGAACACCGGGGAGCTGTTTTTT. This gives the protein CASSSGTPYPNTGELFF.